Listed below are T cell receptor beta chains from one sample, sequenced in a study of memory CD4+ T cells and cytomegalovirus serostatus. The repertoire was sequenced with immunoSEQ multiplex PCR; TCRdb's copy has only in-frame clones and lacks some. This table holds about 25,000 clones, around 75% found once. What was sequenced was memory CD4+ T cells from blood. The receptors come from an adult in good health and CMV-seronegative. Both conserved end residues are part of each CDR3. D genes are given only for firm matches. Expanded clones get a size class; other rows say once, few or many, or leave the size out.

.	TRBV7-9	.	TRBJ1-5	TGTGCCAGCAGCTTAGATGGTCCCCAGCCCCAGCATTTT	CASSLDGPQPQHF
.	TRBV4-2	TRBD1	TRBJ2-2	TGTGCCAGCAGCCAAGATTGGACAGGGCGGTCCGGGGAGCTGTTTTTT	CASSQDWTGRSGELFF
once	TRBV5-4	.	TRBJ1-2	TGTGCCAGCAGCTTGGCCGAGTCTCACTTCTATGGCTACACCTTC	CASSLAESHFYGYTF
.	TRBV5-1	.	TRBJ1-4	TGCGCCAGCAGCTTGGGGCCACGGGACGGAGAAAAACTGTTTTTT	CASSLGPRDGEKLFF
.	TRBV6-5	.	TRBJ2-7	TGTGCCAGCAGTTACTCGCCGGGACAGCAGTACTTC	CASSYSPGQQYF
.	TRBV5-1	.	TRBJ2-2	TGCGCCAGCAGCTTGGATCGAACCGGGGAGCTGTTTTTT	CASSLDRTGELFF
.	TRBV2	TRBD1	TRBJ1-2	TGTGCCAGCAGTCTACAGGGGGCGGACTATGGCTACACCTTC	CASSLQGADYGYTF
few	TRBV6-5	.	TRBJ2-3	TGTGCCAGCAGTTACTCTTCTAGCACAGATACGCAGTATTTT	CASSYSSSTDTQYF
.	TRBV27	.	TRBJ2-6	TGTGCCAGCAGTCCCCTCTCTGGGGCCAACGTCCTGACTTTC	CASSPLSGANVLTF
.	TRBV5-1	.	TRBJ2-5	TGCGCCAGCAGCTTTACAGTCCGTGTCCAAGGGGGAGAGACCCAGTACTTC	CASSFTVRVQGGETQYF
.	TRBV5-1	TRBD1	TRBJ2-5	TGCGCCAGCAGCTTGGGAGGGACAGAAGAGACCCAGTACTTC	CASSLGGTEETQYF
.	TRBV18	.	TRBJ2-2	TGTGCCAGCTCACCAAACTCGGACAGGAACACCGGGGAGCTGTTTTTT	CASSPNSDRNTGELFF
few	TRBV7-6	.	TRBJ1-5	TGTGCCAGCAGCTTATTAAGGAATCAGCCCCAGCATTTT	CASSLLRNQPQHF